This TCR beta chain stems from a study of shared clonotypes between healthy human individuals. Overall study context: The donor group consisted of a couple of women and three men, aged 18 to 49. Each donor's CD8 memory used one plate, CD8 naive two, each CD4 subset three. Findings of the study overall: Researchers found naive subsets generally carried larger estimated richness than memory subsets. Investigators expected sequencing depth to affect clonotype sharing among donors.

The CDR3 covers 16 residues. V was pared by 1 base and J by 0 bases, with 13 bases between. Germline CDR1 is SGHNT and CDR2 is YYREEE (reference sequence). Concerning this clone itself: The antigen remains unidentified.

Method: immunoSEQ multiplex PCR; TCRdb's copy keeps in-frame clones and lacks some. This table has more than 400,000 clones, roughly 95% appearing once. This rearrangement joins TRBV5-4 to TRBJ1-1, with D possibly being TRBD1 (5 bases). The TCR was taken from a woman younger than 45 in good health. Sequencing was done on a sample of naive CD4+ T cells sorted from blood. Subset here: CD45RA+ positively selected. This CDR3 reads CASSLRQGIMNTEAFF. Written as DNA, the CDR3 is TGTGCCAGCAGCTTGAGGCAGGGAATTATGAACACTGAAGCTTTCTTT.